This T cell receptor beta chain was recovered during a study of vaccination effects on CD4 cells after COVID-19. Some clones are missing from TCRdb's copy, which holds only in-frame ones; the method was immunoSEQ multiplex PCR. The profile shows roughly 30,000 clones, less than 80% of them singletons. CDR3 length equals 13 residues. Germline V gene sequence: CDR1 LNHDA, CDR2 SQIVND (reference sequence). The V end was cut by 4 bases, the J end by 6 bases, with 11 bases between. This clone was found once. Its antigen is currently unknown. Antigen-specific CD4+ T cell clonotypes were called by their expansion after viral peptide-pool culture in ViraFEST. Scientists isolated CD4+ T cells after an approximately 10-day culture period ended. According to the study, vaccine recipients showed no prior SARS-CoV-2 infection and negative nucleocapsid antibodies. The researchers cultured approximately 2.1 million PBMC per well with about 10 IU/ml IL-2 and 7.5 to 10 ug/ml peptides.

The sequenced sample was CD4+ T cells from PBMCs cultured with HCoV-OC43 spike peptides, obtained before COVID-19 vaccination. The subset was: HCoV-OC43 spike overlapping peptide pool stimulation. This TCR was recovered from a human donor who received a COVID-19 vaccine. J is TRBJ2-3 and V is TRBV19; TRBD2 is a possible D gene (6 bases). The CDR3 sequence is CASSTIRGDTQYF. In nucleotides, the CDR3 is TGTGCCAGTAGTACCATCCGGGGGGATACGCAGTATTTT.